These 14 T cell receptor beta chains were all obtained from the same sample, sequenced in a study of T cell changes during pregnancy in multiple sclerosis. The data were produced by immunoSEQ multiplex PCR, yet TCRdb's version contains in-frame clones alone and is incomplete. The sample includes 85,000 to 130,000 clones, about 90% of them seen just once. The sequencing used peripheral blood, collected before pregnancy. These receptors were obtained from a female donor with multiple sclerosis, enrolled in a pregnancy study.

The V call is TRBV19, the J call TRBJ1-2, with TRBD1 as a possible D gene (6 bases). CDR3 length: 15 residues. Germline CDR1 LNHDA, CDR2 SQIVND (reference sequence). Trimming removed 3 bases at V and 2 bases at J, with 13 bases between. CDR3 residues: CASSMTAGVNYGYTF. CDR3 in DNA: TGTGCCAGTAGTATGACGGCAGGGGTAAACTATGGCTACACCTTC. The full variable domain, completed using reference TRBV19 and TRBJ1-2, is DGGITQSPKYLFRKEGQNVTLSCEQNLNHDAMYWYRQDPGQGLRLIYYSQIVNDFQKGDIAEGYSVSREKKESFPLTVTSAQKNPTAFYLCASSMTAGVNYGYTFGSGTRLTVV.

V and J are TRBV27 and TRBJ1-6, with a possible D match to TRBD1 (5 bases). V gave up 4 bases and J gave up 10 bases, with 17 bases separating them. CDR3 length equals 15 residues. Germline-derived CDR1 and CDR2 are MNHEY and SMNVEV (reference sequence). CDR3 DNA sequence: TGTGCCAGCAGTTCCCTCGTCGCGGGGCGGTCACCCCTCCACTTT. It translates to CASSSLVAGRSPLHF.

The CDR3 bases are TGTGCCAGCAGTTACGGTGACAGCGGGTTATCTTCACCCCTCCACTTT. Translating it yields CASSYGDSGLSSPLHF. V usage is TRBV6-5 and J usage is TRBJ1-6; TRBD1 might be the D (5 bases). Germline V gene sequence: CDR1 MNHEY, CDR2 SVGAGI. V lost 2 bases and J lost 9, with 17 bases in between. This CDR3 comprises 16 residues.

This chain connects TRBV19 to TRBJ2-7; a possible D gene is TRBD1 (6 bases). V was trimmed by 5 bases and J by 3 bases, leaving 11 bases between them. The CDR3 loop spans 13 amino acids. Germline lookup yields CDR1 LNHDA and CDR2 SQIVND (reference sequence). The CDR3 DNA reads TGTGCCAGTAGTTTTGGACAGAGCTACGAGCAGTACTTC. This encodes CASSFGQSYEQYF.

The chain links TRBV27 to TRBJ1-2; 9 bases agree with TRBD1. Trimming at V came to 5 bases and at J to 8 bases, leaving 9 bases not matched to a gene. CDR1 is MNHEY and CDR2 is SMNVEV in the germline V gene (reference sequence). The CDR3 covers 14 residues. CDR3 nucleotides: TGTGCCAGCAGTCCCCGGGGACAGGGTCGGGGCTACACCTTC. It yields the protein CASSPRGQGRGYTF.

V usage is TRBV27 and J usage is TRBJ2-3; 10 bases map to TRBD1. Per the germline V gene, CDR1 is MNHEY and CDR2 is SMNVEV (reference sequence). V lost 2 bases, J lost 7 bases, and 6 bases stayed unmatched. The CDR3 is 15 amino acids. CDR3 amino acids: CASSLDRGPTNTQYF. CDR3 DNA: TGTGCCAGCAGTTTAGACAGGGGGCCGACCAATACGCAGTATTTT.

The chain employs TRBV23-1 and TRBJ2-2; D remains unclear. Being an ORF, TRBV23-1 has a function that is uncertain. CDR3 length: 18 residues. Between the trimmed V and J ends, which lost 0 bases and 4 bases, there was a span of 18 bases. CDR3 protein: CASSQSIERRLGTGELFF. CDR3 DNA: TGCGCCAGCAGTCAATCGATCGAACGGCGGTTAGGCACCGGGGAGCTGTTTTTT.

V is TRBV2 and J is TRBJ1-4; the match to TRBD1 covers 7 bases. CDR1 is SNHLY, CDR2 FYNNEI, per germline. CDR3 size: 15 residues. V shed 7 bases, J shed 5 bases, and the junction held 10 bases outside the gene matches. DNA of the CDR3: TGTGCCAGCAAACTGTCCGGGACAGAAAATGAAAAACTGTTTTTT. Its translation is CASKLSGTENEKLFF.

The genes are TRBV21-1 and TRBJ2-7; the table calls TRBD2, which could not be checked here. TRBV21-1 is an annotated pseudogene. This CDR3 contains 14 residues. The DNA of the CDR3 is TGTGCCAGCACCGGGGGGACTGAGTCCTACGAGCAGTACTTC. Its protein product is CASTGGTESYEQYF.

V usage is TRBV2 and J usage is TRBJ1-1, with D possibly being TRBD1 (5 bases). Per the germline V gene, CDR1 is SNHLY and CDR2 is FYNNEI. Trimming removed 8 bases at V and 4 bases at J, with 14 bases between. The CDR3 loop spans 13 amino acids. The CDR3 DNA follows: TGTGCCAGCGCGGGGCGCTTGGGCACTGAAGCTTTCTTT. It specifies CASAGRLGTEAFF. The full variable domain, in which reference TRBV2 and TRBJ1-1 provide the parts outside the CDR3, is EPEVTQTPSHQVTQMGQEVILRCVPISNHLYFYWYRQILGQKVEFLVSFYNNEISEKSEIFDDQFSVERPDGSNFTLKIRSTKLEDSAMYFCASAGRLGTEAFFGQGTRLTVV.

This rearrangement joins TRBV6-6 to TRBJ1-5; 7 nucleotides agree with TRBD1. The CDR3 extends over 14 amino acids. In germline, CDR1 is MNHNY, CDR2 SVGAGI (reference sequence). With 5 bases clipped from V and 4 bases from J, the junction kept 5 bases outside the gene matches. The CDR3: CASSPSTGNQPQHF. The CDR3, as DNA: TGTGCCAGCAGTCCTTCGACAGGGAATCAGCCCCAGCATTTT.

The chain links TRBV10-3 to TRBJ2-5, with 13 bases matching TRBD2. CDR3 length: 17 amino acids. Trimming removed 5 bases from V and 1 base from J; junction bases left unmatched: 7. Germline V gene data show CDR1 as ENHRY and CDR2 as SYGVKD. The CDR3: CAISKGGLAGTQETQYF. CDR3 DNA: TGTGCCATCAGTAAGGGGGGACTAGCGGGGACCCAAGAGACCCAGTACTTC.

This chain joins TRBV9 and TRBJ1-6; D is unresolved. Germline CDR1 reads SGDLS; CDR2 reads YYNGEE. With 1 base removed from V and 7 bases from J, the gap between germline ends came to 18 bases. CDR3 length equals 17 residues. The CDR3 spells CASSVSGAGLGNSPLHF. In nucleotides, the CDR3 is TGTGCCAGCAGCGTATCCGGCGCCGGACTGGGCAATTCACCCCTCCACTTT.

The V call is TRBV6-5, the J call TRBJ1-1, with TRBD1 matching 7 bases. Per the germline V gene, CDR1 is MNHEY and CDR2 is SVGAGI. CDR3 length equals 15 residues. With 6 bases clipped from V and 1 base from J, the junction kept 8 bases outside the gene matches. Here the CDR3 DNA reads TGTGCCAGCAGCACAGGGGCCCAGACGAACACTGAAGCTTTCTTT. Its protein product is CASSTGAQTNTEAFF.